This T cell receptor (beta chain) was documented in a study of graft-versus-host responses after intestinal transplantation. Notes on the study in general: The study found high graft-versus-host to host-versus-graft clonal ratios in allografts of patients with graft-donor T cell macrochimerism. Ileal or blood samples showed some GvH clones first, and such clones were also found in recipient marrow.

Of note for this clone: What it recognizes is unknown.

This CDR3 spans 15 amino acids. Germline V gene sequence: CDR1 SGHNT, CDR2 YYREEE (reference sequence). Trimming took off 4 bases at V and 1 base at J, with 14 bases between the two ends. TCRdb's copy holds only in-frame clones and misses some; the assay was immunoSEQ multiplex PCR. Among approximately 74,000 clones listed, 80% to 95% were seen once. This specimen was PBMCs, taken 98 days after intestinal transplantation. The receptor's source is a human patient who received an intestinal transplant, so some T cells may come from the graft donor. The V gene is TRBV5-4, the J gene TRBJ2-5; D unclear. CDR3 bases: TGTGCCAGCAGCCCTTATCGCTCGGTCCAAGAGACCCAGTACTTC. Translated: CASSPYRSVQETQYF.